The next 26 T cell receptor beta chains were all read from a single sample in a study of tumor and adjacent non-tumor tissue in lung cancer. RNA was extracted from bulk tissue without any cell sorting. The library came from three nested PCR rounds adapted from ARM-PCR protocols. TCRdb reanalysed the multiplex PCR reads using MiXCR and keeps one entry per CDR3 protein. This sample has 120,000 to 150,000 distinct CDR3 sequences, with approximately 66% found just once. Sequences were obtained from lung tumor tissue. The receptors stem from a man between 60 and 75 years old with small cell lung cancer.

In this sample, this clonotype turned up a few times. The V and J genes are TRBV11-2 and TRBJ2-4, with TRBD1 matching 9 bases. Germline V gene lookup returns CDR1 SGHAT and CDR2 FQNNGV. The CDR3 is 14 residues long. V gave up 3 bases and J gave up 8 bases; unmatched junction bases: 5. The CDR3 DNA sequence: TGTGCCAGCAGCTTCACGGACAGGGGTCACATTCAGTACTTC. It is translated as CASSFTDRGHIQYF.

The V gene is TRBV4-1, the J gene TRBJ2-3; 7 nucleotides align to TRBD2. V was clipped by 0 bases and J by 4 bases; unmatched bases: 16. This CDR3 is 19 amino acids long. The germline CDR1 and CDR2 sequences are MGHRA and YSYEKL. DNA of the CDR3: TGCGCCAGCAGCCAAGATTCGCTGGCGGGGGTCGGGAGTGCAGATACGCAGTATTTT. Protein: CASSQDSLAGVGSADTQYF.

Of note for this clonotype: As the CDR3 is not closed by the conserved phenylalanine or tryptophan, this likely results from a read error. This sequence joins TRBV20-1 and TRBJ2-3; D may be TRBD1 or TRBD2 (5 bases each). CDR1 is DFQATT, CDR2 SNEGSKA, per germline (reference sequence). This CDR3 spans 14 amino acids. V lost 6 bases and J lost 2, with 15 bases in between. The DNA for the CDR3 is TGCAGTGCCGGGGTAAAGGGGCACACAGATACGCAGTATTAT. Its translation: CSAGVKGHTDTQYY.

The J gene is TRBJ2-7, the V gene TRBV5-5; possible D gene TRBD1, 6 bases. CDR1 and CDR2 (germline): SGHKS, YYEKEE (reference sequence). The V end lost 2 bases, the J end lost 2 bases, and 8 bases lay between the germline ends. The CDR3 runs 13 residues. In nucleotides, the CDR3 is TGTGCCAGCAGCTTAAGGGACACCTACGAGCAGTACGTC. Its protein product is CASSLRDTYEQYV.

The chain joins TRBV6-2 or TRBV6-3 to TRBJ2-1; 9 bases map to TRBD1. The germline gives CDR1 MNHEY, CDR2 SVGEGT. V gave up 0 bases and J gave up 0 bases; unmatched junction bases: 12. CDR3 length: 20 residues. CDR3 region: CASSYSAGQGYLSSYNEQFF. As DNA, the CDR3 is TGTGCCAGCAGTTACTCGGCGGGACAGGGCTACCTAAGCTCCTACAATGAGCAGTTCTTC.

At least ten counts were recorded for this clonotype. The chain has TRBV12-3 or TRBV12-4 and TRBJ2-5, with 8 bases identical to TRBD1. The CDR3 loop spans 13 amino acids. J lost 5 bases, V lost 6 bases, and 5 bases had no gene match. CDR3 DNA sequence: TGTGCCAGCAGAAGACAGGGGTCGGAGACCCAGTACTTC. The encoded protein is CASRRQGSETQYF.

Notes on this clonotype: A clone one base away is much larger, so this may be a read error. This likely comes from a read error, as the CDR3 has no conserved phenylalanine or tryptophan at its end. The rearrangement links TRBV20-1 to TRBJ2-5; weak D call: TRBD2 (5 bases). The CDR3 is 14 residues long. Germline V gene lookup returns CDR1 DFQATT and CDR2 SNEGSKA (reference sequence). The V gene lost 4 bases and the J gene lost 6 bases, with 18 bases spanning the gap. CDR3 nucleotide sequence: TGCAGTGCTAACAACGCGAGGGCATCGCAGACCCAGTACCTC. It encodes CSANNARASQTQYL.

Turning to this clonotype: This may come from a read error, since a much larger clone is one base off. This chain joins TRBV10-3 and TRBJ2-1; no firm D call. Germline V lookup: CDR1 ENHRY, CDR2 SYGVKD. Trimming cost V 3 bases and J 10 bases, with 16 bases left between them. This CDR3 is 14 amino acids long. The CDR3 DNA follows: TGTGCCATCAGTGACGGTACTTCCGATGGAGAGCAGTTCTTC. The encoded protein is CAISDGTSDGEQFF.

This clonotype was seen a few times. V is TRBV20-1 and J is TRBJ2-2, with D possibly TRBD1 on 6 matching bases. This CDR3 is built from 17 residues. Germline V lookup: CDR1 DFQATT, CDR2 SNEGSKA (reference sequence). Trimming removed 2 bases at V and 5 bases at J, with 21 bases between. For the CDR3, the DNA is TGCAGTGCTAGACCTAACAGGGCGAGGGGCGGGACCGGGGAGCTGTTTTTT. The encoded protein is CSARPNRARGGTGELFF.

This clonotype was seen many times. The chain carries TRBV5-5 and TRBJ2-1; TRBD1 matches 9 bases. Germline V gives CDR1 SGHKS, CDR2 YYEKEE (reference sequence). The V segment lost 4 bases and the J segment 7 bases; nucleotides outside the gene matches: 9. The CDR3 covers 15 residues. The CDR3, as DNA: TGTGCCAGCAGCCATGGACAGGGGTATGTAAATGAGCAGTTCTTC. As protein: CASSHGQGYVNEQFF.

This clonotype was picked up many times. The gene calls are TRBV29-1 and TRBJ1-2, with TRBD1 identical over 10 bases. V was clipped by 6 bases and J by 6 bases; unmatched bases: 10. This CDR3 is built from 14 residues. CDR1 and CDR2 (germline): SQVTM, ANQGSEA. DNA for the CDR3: TGCAGCGTCACCAAGACAGGGGGCTTCGATGGCTACACCTTC. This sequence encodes CSVTKTGGFDGYTF.

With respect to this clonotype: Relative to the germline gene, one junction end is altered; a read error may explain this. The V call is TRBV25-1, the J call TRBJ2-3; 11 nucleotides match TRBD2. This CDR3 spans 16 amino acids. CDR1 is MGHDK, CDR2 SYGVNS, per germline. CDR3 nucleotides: TGTGCCAGCAGTGAATGGCTAGCGGGGGGCACACATACGCAGTATTTT. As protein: CASSEWLAGGTHTQYF.

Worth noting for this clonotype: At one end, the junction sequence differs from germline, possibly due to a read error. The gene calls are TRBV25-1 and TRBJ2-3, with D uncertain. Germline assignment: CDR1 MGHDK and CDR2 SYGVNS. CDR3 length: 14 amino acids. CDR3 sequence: CASSERLYSDTQYF. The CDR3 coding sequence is TGTGCCAGTAGTGAGCGTCTATATTCGGATACGCAGTATTTT.

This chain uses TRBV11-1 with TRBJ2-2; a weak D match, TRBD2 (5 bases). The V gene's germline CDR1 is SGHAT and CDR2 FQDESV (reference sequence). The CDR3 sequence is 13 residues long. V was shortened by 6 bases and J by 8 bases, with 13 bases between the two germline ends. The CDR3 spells CASRDARTGELFF. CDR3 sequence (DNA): TGTGCCAGCAGGGATGCACGGACTGGGGAGCTGTTTTTT.

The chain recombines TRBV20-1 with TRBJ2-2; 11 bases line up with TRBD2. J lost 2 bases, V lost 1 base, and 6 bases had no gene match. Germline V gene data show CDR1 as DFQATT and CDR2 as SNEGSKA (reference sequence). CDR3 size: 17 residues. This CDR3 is CSARATSGRANTGELFF. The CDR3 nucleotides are TGCAGTGCTAGAGCCACTAGCGGGAGAGCAAACACCGGGGAGCTGTTTTTT.

CDR3 protein: CASSPGIVAGREQFF. CDR3 coding DNA: TGTGCCAGTAGTCCCGGGATAGTAGCGGGGAGGGAGCAGTTCTTC. The chain links TRBV19 to TRBJ2-1; 8 nucleotides agree with TRBD2. The germline CDR1 and CDR2 sequences are LNHDA and SQIVND (reference sequence). The CDR3 length is 15 residues. With 5 bases clipped from V and 10 bases from J, the junction kept 13 bases outside the gene matches.

CDR3 sequence: CSARDPRDTEQFF. DNA for the CDR3: TGCAGTGCTAGAGATCCTAGGGACACTGAGCAGTTCTTC. The V call is TRBV20-1, the J call TRBJ2-1; a possible D gene is TRBD1 (6 bases). The CDR3 extends over 13 amino acids. The germline V gene has CDR1 DFQATT and CDR2 SNEGSKA (reference sequence). Trimming removed 0 bases at V and 9 bases at J, with 12 bases between.

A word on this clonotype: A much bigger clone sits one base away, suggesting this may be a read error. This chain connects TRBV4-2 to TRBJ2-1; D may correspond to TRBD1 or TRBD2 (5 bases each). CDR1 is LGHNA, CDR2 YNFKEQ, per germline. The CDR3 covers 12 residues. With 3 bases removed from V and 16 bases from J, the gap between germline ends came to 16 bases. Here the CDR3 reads CASSQVRGPHFF. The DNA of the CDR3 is TGTGCCAGCAGCCAGGTACGGGGACCCCATTTCTTC.

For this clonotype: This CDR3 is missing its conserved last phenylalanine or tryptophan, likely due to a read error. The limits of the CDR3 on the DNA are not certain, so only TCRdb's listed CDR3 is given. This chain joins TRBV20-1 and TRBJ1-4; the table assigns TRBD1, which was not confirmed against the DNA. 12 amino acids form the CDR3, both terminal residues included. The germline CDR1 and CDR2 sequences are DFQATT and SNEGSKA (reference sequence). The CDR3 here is CSASSRDEKLSL.

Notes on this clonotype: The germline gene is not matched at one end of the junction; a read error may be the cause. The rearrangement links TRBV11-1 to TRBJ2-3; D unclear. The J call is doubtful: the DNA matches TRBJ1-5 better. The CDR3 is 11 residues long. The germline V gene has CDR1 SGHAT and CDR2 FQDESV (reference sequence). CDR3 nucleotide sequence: TGTGTCAGCAGCTTGGACGGAGCGCAGCATTTT. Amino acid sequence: CVSSLDGAQHF.

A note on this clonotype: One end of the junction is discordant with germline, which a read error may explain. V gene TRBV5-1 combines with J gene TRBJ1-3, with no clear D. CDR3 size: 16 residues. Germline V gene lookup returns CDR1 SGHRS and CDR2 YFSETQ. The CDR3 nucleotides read TGCGCCAGCGGCTTGGACGTCAGCTCCTCTGGAAACACCATATATTTT. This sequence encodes CASGLDVSSSGNTIYF.

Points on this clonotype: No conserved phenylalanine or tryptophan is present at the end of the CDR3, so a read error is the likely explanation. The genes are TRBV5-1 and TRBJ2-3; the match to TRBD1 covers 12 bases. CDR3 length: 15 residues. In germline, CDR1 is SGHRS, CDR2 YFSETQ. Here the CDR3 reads CASSVGQGAADMQYL. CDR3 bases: TGCGCCAGCAGCGTGGGACAGGGGGCAGCAGATATGCAGTATTTA.

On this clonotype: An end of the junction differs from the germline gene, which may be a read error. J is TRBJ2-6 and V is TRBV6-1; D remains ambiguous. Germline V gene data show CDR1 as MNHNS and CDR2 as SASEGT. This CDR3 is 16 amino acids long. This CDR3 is CASSRAQSSEADVLTF. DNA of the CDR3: TGTGCCAGCAGTCGCGCTCAGAGCTCTGAGGCCGACGTCCTGACTTTC.

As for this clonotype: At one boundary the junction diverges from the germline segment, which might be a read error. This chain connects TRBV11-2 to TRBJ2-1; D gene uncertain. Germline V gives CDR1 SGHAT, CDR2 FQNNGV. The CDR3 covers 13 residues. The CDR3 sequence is CASNLVLNKEQFF. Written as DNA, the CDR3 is TGTGCCAGCAACCTCGTGCTCAACAAAGAGCAGTTCTTC.

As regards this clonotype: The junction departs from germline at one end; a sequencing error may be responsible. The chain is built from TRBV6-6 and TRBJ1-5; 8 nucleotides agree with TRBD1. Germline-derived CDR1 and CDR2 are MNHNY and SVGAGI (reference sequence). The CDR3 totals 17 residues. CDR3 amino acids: CASTTRWTGISSQPQHF. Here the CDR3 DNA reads TGTGCCAGCACCACCCGGTGGACAGGGATTAGCAGTCAGCCCCAGCATTTT.

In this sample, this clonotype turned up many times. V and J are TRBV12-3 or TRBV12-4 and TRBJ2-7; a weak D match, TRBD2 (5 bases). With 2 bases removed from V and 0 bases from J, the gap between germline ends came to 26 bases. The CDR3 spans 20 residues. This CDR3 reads CASSLISAISSSRSSYEQYV. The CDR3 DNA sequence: TGTGCCAGCAGTTTAATTTCAGCCATCTCTAGCTCCAGGAGCTCCTACGAGCAGTACGTC.